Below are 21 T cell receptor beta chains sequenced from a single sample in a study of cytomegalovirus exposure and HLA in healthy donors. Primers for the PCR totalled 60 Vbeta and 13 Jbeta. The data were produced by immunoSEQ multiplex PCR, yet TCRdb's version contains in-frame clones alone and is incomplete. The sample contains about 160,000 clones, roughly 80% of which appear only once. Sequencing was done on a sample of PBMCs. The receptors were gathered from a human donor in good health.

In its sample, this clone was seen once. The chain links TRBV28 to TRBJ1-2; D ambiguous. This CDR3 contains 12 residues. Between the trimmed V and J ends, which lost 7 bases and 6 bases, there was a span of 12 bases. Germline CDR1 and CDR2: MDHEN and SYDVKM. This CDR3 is CASMPGRDGYTF. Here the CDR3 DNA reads TGTGCCAGCATGCCGGGGAGGGATGGCTACACCTTC.

CDR3 protein: CASSSDGAPNYGYTF. In DNA, the CDR3 is TGCGCCAGCAGCTCAGACGGAGCGCCTAACTATGGCTACACCTTC. J is TRBJ1-2 and V is TRBV5-1; D remains unclear. Germline assignment: CDR1 SGHRS and CDR2 YFSETQ. The CDR3 extends over 15 amino acids. Trimming removed 3 bases at V and 0 bases at J, with 12 bases between.

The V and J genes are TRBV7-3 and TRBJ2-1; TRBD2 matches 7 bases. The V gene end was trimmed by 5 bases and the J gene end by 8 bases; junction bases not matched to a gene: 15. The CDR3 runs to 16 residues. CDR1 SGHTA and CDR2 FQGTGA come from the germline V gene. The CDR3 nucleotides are TGTGCCAGCAGCCCAAGACCGGGGGGTATAGGCTATGAGCAGTTCTTC. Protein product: CASSPRPGGIGYEQFF.

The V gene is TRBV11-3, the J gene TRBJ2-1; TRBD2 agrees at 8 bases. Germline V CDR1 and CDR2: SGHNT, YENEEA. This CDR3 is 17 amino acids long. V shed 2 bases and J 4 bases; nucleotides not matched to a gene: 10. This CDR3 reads CASSLIYQASGYNEQFF. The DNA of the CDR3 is TGTGCCAGCAGCTTAATTTATCAGGCTAGCGGGTACAATGAGCAGTTCTTC.

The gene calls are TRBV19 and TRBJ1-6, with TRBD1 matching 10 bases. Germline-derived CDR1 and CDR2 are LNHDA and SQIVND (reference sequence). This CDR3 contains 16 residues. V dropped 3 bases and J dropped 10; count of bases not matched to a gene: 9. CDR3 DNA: TGTGCCAGTAGTATCGGGGGGGGGACAGGGGAATCACCCCTCCACTTT. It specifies CASSIGGGTGESPLHF.

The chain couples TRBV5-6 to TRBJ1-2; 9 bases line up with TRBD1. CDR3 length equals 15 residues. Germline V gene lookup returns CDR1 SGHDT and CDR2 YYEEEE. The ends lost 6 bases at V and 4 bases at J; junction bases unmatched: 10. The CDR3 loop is CASTPNRGRIYGYTF. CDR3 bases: TGTGCCAGCACCCCTAACAGGGGGCGCATCTATGGCTACACCTTC.

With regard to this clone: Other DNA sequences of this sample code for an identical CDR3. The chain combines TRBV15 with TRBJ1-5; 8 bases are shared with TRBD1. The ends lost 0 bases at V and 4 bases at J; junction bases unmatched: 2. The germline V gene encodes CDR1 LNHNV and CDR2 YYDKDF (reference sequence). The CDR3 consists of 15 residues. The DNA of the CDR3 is TGTGCCACCAGCAGAGATGGGACAGGAAATCAGCCCCAGCATTTT. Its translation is CATSRDGTGNQPQHF.

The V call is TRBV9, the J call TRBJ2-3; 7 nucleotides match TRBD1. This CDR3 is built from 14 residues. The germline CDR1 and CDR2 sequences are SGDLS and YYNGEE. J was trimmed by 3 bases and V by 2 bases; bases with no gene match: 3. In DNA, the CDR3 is TGTGCCAGCAGCGTCTCCAGGGGGACAGATACGCAGTATTTT. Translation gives CASSVSRGTDTQYF. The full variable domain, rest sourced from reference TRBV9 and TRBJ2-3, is DSGVTQTPKHLITATGQRVTLRCSPRSGDLSVYWYQQSLDQGLQFLIQYYNGEERAKGNILERFSAQQFPDLHSELNLSSLELGDSALYFCASSVSRGTDTQYFGPGTRLTVL.

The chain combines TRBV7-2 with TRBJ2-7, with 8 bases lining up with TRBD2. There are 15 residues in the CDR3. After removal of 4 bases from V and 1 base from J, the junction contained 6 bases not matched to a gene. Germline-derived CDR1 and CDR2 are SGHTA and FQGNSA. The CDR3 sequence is CASSSPGGVSYEQYF. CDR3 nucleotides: TGTGCCAGCAGCTCCCCGGGAGGGGTTTCCTACGAGCAGTACTTC.

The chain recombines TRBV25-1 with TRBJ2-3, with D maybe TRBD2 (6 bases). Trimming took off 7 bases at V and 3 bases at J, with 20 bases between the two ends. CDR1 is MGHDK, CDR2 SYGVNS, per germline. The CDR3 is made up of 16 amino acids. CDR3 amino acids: CASTLWEAGGTDTQYF. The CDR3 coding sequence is TGTGCCAGCACTCTCTGGGAAGCGGGTGGGACAGATACGCAGTATTTT.

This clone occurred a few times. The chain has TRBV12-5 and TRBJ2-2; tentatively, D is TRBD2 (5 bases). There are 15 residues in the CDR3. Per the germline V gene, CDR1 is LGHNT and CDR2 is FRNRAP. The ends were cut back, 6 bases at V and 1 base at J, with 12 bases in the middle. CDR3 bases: TGTGCTAGTGGCCAAGGCGGGTGGAACACCGGGGAGCTGTTTTTT. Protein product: CASGQGGWNTGELFF.

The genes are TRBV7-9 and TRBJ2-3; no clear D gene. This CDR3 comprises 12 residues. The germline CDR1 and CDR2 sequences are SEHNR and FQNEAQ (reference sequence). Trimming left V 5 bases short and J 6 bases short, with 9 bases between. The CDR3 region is CASSLLHDTQYF. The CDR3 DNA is TGTGCCAGCAGCCTTTTACACGATACGCAGTATTTT. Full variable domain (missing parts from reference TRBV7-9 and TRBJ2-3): DTGVSQNPRHKITKRGQNVTFRCDPISEHNRLYWYRQTLGQGPEFLTYFQNEAQLEKSRLLSDRFSAERPKGSFSTLEIQRTEQGDSAMYLCASSLLHDTQYFGPGTRLTVL.

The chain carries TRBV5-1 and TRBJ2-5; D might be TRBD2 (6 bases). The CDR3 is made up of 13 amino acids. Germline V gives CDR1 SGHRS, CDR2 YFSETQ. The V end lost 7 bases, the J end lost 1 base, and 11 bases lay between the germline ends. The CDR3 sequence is CASRRDGQETQYF. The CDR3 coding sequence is TGCGCCAGCCGGCGGGACGGCCAAGAGACCCAGTACTTC.

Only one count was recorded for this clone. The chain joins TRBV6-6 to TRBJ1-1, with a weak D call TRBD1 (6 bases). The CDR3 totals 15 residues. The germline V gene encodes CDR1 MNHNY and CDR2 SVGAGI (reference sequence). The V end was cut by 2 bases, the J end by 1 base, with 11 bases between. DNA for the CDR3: TGTGCCAGCAGTTACGGGGGCAGGGAGAACACTGAAGCTTTCTTT. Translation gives CASSYGGRENTEAFF.

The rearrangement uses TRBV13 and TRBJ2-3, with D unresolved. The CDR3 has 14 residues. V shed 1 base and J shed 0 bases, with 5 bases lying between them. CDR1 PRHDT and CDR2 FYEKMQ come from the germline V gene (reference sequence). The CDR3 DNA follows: TGTGCCAGCAGCTTAGAACAGAGCACAGATACGCAGTATTTT. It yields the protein CASSLEQSTDTQYF.

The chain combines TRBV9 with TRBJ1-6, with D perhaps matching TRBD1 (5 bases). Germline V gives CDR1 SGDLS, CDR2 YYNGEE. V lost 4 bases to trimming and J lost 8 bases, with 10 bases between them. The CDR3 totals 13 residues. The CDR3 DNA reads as TGTGCCAGCAGCTCCGACAGTTATTCACCCCTCCACTTT. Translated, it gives CASSSDSYSPLHF. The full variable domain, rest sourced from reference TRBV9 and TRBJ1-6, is DSGVTQTPKHLITATGQRVTLRCSPRSGDLSVYWYQQSLDQGLQFLIQYYNGEERAKGNILERFSAQQFPDLHSELNLSSLELGDSALYFCASSSDSYSPLHFGNGTRLTVT.

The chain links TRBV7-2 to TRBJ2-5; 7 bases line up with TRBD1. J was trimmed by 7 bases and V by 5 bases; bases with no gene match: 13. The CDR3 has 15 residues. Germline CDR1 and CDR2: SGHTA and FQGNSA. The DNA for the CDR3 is TGTGCCAGCAGCGGGGTAACGGGACAGCTTTCGACCCAGTACTTC. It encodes CASSGVTGQLSTQYF.

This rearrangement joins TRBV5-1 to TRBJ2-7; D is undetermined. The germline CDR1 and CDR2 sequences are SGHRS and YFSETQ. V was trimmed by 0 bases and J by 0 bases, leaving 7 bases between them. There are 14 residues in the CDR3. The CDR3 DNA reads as TGCGCCAGCAGCTTGGGGCCGGGCTCCTACGAGCAGTACTTC. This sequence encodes CASSLGPGSYEQYF.

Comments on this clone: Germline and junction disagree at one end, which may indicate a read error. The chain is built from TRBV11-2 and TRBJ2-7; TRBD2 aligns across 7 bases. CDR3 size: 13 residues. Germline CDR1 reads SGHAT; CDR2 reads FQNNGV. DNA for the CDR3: TGTGCCAGCGGCTTGGGGAGGGGATACGAGCAGTACTTC. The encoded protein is CASGLGRGYEQYF.

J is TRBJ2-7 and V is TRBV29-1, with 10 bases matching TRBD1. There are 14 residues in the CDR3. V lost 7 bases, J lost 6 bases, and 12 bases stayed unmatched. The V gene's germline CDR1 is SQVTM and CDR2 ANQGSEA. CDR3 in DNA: TGCAGCGCACTAACCGGGACAGGGGATGGCGAGCAGTACTTC. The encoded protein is CSALTGTGDGEQYF.

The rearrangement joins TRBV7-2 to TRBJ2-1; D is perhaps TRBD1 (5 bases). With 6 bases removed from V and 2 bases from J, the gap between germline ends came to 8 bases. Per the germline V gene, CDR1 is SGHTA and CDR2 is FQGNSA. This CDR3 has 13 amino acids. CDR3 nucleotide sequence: TGTGCCAGCAGACAGGACACCTACAATGAGCAGTTCTTC. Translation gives CASRQDTYNEQFF.